These 18 T cell receptor beta chains were sequenced from one sample in a study of blood T cell repertoires in COVID-19. Measured with immunoSEQ multiplex PCR; TCRdb has only the in-frame clones, and not every one. The sample consists of a few hundred thousand clones, approximately 86% of them appearing once. The specimen was peripheral blood. The receptors were sampled from a human donor in a cohort sampled during active COVID-19.

The V and J genes are TRBV15 and TRBJ2-1, with D perhaps TRBD2 (6 bases). Trimming took 0 bases from V and 8 from J, leaving 14 bases between them. This CDR3 is built from 15 residues. CDR1 is LNHNV and CDR2 is YYDKDF in the germline V gene (reference sequence). Here the CDR3 reads CATSRDLDYGDEQFF. CDR3 DNA: TGTGCCACCAGCAGAGATCTGGACTATGGGGATGAGCAGTTCTTC.

The CDR3 protein is CASGTLDTIYF. CDR3 in DNA: TGTGCCAGCGGCACCTTGGACACCATATATTTT. V is TRBV6-5 and J is TRBJ1-3, with D unresolved. Germline V gives CDR1 MNHEY, CDR2 SVGAGI. Trimming pared 8 bases from V and 8 bases from J, leaving 10 bases between. CDR3 length equals 11 residues.

This clone was counted a few times. This sequence joins TRBV9 and TRBJ1-6; D is undetermined. This CDR3 region has 13 residues. Trimming removed 0 bases at V and 11 bases at J, with 9 bases between. CDR1 and CDR2 from the germline V gene are SGDLS and YYNGEE. The CDR3 spells CASSVEWRTPLHF. CDR3 bases: TGTGCCAGCAGCGTAGAGTGGAGGACACCCCTCCACTTT.

The gene calls are TRBV7-9 and TRBJ1-3, with D perhaps matching TRBD1 (6 bases). Germline-derived CDR1 and CDR2 are SEHNR and FQNEAQ (reference sequence). The length of the CDR3 is 16 residues. The germline V and J ends were trimmed by 6 bases and 0 bases, with 15 bases remaining between them. The CDR3 loop reads CASRPSGQNSGNTIYF. In nucleotides, the CDR3 is TGTGCCAGCAGGCCAAGCGGACAGAACTCTGGAAACACCATATATTTT.

The chain joins TRBV7-9 to TRBJ1-6; perhaps TRBD1 as D (5 bases). Trimming shortened V by 5 bases and J by 7 bases, and 18 bases separated the two germline ends. The CDR3 is 16 amino acids. Germline loops: CDR1 SEHNR, CDR2 FQNEAQ (reference sequence). The CDR3 here is CASSPARGRANSPLHF. The CDR3, as DNA: TGTGCCAGCAGCCCCGCGCGGGGCAGGGCAAATTCACCCCTCCACTTT.

This clone is a singleton in its sample. The chain recombines TRBV7-2 with TRBJ2-3; D is perhaps TRBD1 (6 bases). Germline CDR1 and CDR2: SGHTA and FQGNSA. CDR3 size: 15 residues. V was shortened by 2 bases and J by 6 bases, with 15 bases between the two germline ends. In DNA form, the CDR3 reads TGTGCCAGCAGCTTAAATTTGGGGGCGAAGGATACGCAGTATTTT. Protein: CASSLNLGAKDTQYF. Full variable domain (outside the CDR3, taken from reference TRBV7-2 and TRBJ2-3): GAGVSQSPSNKVTEKGKDVELRCDPISGHTALYWYRQSLGQGLEFLIYFQGNSAPDKSGLPSDRFSAERTGGSVSTLTIQRTQQEDSAVYLCASSLNLGAKDTQYFGPGTRLTVL.

This rearrangement joins TRBV9 to TRBJ2-2; 10 nucleotides line up with TRBD2. CDR3 length: 16 amino acids. In germline, CDR1 is SGDLS, CDR2 YYNGEE. V shed 3 bases and J 6 bases; nucleotides not matched to a gene: 8. The CDR3: CASSASGRAFSGELFF. In DNA, the CDR3 is TGTGCCAGCAGCGCGAGCGGGAGGGCCTTTTCCGGGGAGCTGTTTTTT.

The chain joins TRBV7-9 to TRBJ1-3, with D unresolved. CDR3 length: 12 residues. Germline V CDR1 and CDR2: SEHNR, FQNEAQ (reference sequence). Trimming removed 1 base at V and 9 bases at J, with 7 bases between. CDR3 in amino acids: CASSLERVTIYF. The CDR3, as DNA: TGTGCCAGCAGCTTAGAGAGGGTCACCATATATTTT. The variable domain in full, completed from reference TRBV7-9 and TRBJ1-3, reads DTGVSQNPRHKITKRGQNVTFRCDPISEHNRLYWYRQTLGQGPEFLTYFQNEAQLEKSRLLSDRFSAERPKGSFSTLEIQRTEQGDSAMYLCASSLERVTIYFGEGSWLTVV.

J is TRBJ1-4 and V is TRBV10-3; TRBD1 matches at 7 bases. The CDR3 covers 15 residues. Germline V lookup: CDR1 ENHRY, CDR2 SYGVKD. Losses at the gene ends were 2 bases for V and 5 bases for J; bases not matched to a gene: 5. The CDR3 DNA reads TGTGCCATCAGTGAGGCTAACAGGGGAAATGAAAAACTGTTTTTT. Amino acids: CAISEANRGNEKLFF.

Turning to this clone: Other nucleotide sequences in the sample specify the same CDR3. The chain couples TRBV6-2 or TRBV6-3 to TRBJ2-7; a weak D match, TRBD1 (6 bases). Looked up from germline, CDR1 is MNHEY and CDR2 is SVGEGT. The CDR3 is 14 residues long. V was clipped by 2 bases and J by 4 bases, with 12 bases between them. The CDR3 DNA is TGTGCCAGCAGTTACGATGGACAGACTTACGAGCAGTACTTC. Translating it yields CASSYDGQTYEQYF.

The genes are TRBV7-9 and TRBJ1-1; 9 nucleotides align to TRBD1. Germline V gives CDR1 SEHNR, CDR2 FQNEAQ (reference sequence). This CDR3 comprises 14 residues. Unmatched junction bases numbered 10, after V lost 3 bases and J lost 11 bases. The CDR3 spells CASSFRDRVFMAFF. The CDR3 DNA reads TGTGCCAGCAGCTTCCGGGACAGGGTTTTCATGGCTTTCTTT.

The chain is built from TRBV11-2 and TRBJ1-2; D may be TRBD1 (5 bases). This CDR3 contains 13 residues. V was clipped by 3 bases and J by 8 bases, with 13 bases between them. Germline V gene data show CDR1 as SGHAT and CDR2 as FQNNGV. The CDR3 sequence is CASSFGQGNGYTF. The CDR3 nucleotides read TGTGCCAGCAGCTTTGGGCAGGGTAACGGCTACACCTTC.

This clone appeared once. The V call is TRBV27, the J call TRBJ2-3, with D perhaps TRBD2 (6 bases). The CDR3 is made up of 15 amino acids. V was clipped by 7 bases and J by 0 bases, with 14 bases between them. From germline, CDR1 is MNHEY and CDR2 SMNVEV (reference sequence). In DNA form, the CDR3 reads TGTGCCAGCACCTTTAGCGGCCCTAGCACAGATACGCAGTATTTT. The encoded protein is CASTFSGPSTDTQYF.

This clone was counted between two and nine times. This rearrangement joins TRBV4-3 to TRBJ1-1; D unclear. V lost 0 bases, J lost 0 bases, and 5 bases lay in between. The CDR3 runs 14 residues. CDR1 LGHNA and CDR2 YSLEER come from the germline V gene. CDR3 sequence reads: CASSQDRLNTEAFF. CDR3 coding DNA: TGCGCCAGCAGCCAAGATAGATTGAACACTGAAGCTTTCTTT.

This sequence joins TRBV28 and TRBJ1-3; 8 bases are a match to TRBD1. Germline-derived CDR1 and CDR2 are MDHEN and SYDVKM. The CDR3 loop spans 14 amino acids. The junction had 7 bases not matched to a gene; V was cut back by 9 bases and J by 3 bases. The DNA of the CDR3 is TGTGCCAGTAGGCAGGGGGCAGGTGGAAACACCATATATTTT. This translates into CASRQGAGGNTIYF. Together with reference TRBV28 and TRBJ1-3, the CDR3 gives the full variable domain: DVKVTQSSRYLVKRTGEKVFLECVQDMDHENMFWYRQDPGLGLRLIYFSYDVKMKEKGDIPEGYSVSREKKERFSLILESASTNQTSMYLCASRQGAGGNTIYFGEGSWLTVV.

V gene TRBV3-1 (or the pseudogene TRBV3-2) combines with J gene TRBJ1-1, with a weak D call TRBD1 (5 bases). V gave up 6 bases and J gave up 0 bases, with 23 bases separating them. Germline values: CDR1 LGHDT, CDR2 YNNKEL (reference sequence). The CDR3 has 18 residues. The CDR3 is CASRQWGGRGLMNTEAFF. The DNA of the CDR3 is TGTGCCAGCAGACAATGGGGGGGTAGGGGCCTCATGAACACTGAAGCTTTCTTT.

The rearrangement links TRBV28 to TRBJ1-2; 7 bases map to TRBD1. The V gene's germline CDR1 is MDHEN and CDR2 SYDVKM. The trim removed 5 bases at V and 8 bases at J, leaving 11 bases unmatched. The CDR3 contains 14 residues. This CDR3 reads CASSTHDRVGGYTF. Here the CDR3 DNA reads TGTGCCAGCAGTACCCATGACAGGGTAGGAGGCTACACCTTC.

V usage is TRBV21-1 and J usage is TRBJ2-7; TRBD1 reflects the table's D call only, with no check against the DNA. TRBV21-1 is termed a pseudogene. The CDR3 has 12 amino acids. CDR3 residues: CASSKGDRKGYF. The CDR3 region has the DNA TGTGCCAGCAGCAAAGGGGACAGGAAGGGGTACTTC.